These 19 T cell receptor beta chains originate from one sample sequenced in a study of cytomegalovirus exposure and HLA in healthy donors. 60 Vbeta and 13 Jbeta primers were used in PCR. Produced via immunoSEQ multiplex PCR; TCRdb's table is partial and in-frame only. The table has about 160,000 clones, under 80% seen once. The specimen was PBMCs. These receptors were taken from a female donor in good health and CMV-seronegative.

This chain connects TRBV5-6 to TRBJ1-1, with D possibly matching TRBD1 (5 bases). The CDR3 sequence is 14 residues long. Germline loops: CDR1 SGHDT, CDR2 YYEEEE. V was trimmed by 0 bases and J by 3 bases, leaving 9 bases between them. DNA for the CDR3: TGTGCCAGCAGCTTGGGGTGGGGGGACACTGAAGCTTTCTTT. This sequence encodes CASSLGWGDTEAFF.

The chain has TRBV2 and TRBJ2-5; D is ambiguous. Trimming left V 6 bases short and J 0 bases short, with 20 bases between. This CDR3 contains 17 residues. The germline CDR1 and CDR2 sequences are SNHLY and FYNNEI. The CDR3 spells CASREMVSVQYQETQYF. CDR3 DNA sequence: TGTGCCAGCAGGGAAATGGTGAGCGTTCAGTACCAAGAGACCCAGTACTTC.

The V gene is TRBV5-6, the J gene TRBJ1-2, with D perhaps TRBD1 (5 bases). CDR3 length: 14 residues. Trimming cost V 4 bases and J 4 bases, with 14 bases left between them. CDR1 is SGHDT and CDR2 is YYEEEE in the germline V gene. The chain's CDR3 is CASSPGGGVYGYTF. CDR3 sequence (DNA): TGTGCCAGCAGCCCCGGCGGAGGGGTCTATGGCTACACCTTC.

There are a few counts of this clone. This chain links TRBV5-1 with TRBJ2-5, with D tentatively TRBD2 (6 bases). The CDR3 has 14 residues. Per the germline V gene, CDR1 is SGHRS and CDR2 is YFSETQ. The germline V and J ends were trimmed by 0 bases and 5 bases, with 11 bases remaining between them. The CDR3 coding sequence is TGCGCCAGCAGCTTGGTGGGGGGTAGCGAGACCCAGTACTTC. This translates into CASSLVGGSETQYF.

This clone was seen just once. The genes are TRBV29-1 and TRBJ2-5; D might be TRBD2 (5 bases). CDR3 length: 14 amino acids. V dropped 4 bases and J dropped 5 bases, with 17 bases sitting between them. Germline V gives CDR1 SQVTM, CDR2 ANQGSEA. This chain's CDR3 is CSVVPFTGGETQYF. CDR3 coding DNA: TGCAGCGTTGTCCCCTTTACGGGCGGGGAGACCCAGTACTTC.

The CDR3 region is CASSDTSGGGNEQFF. CDR3 nucleotide sequence: TGCGCCAGCAGCGATACTAGCGGGGGCGGCAATGAGCAGTTCTTC. V is TRBV5-1 and J is TRBJ2-1; 11 nucleotides line up with TRBD2. The germline V gene encodes CDR1 SGHRS and CDR2 YFSETQ. Trimming took 4 bases from V and 6 from J; bases not matched to a gene: 6. This CDR3 contains 15 residues.

The rearrangement links TRBV5-1 to TRBJ2-7; 10 nucleotides agree with TRBD2. The CDR3 covers 15 residues. Germline trimming cut 2 bases from V and 0 bases from J; bases unmatched to any gene: 2. Looked up from germline, CDR1 is SGHRS and CDR2 is YFSETQ. The CDR3 region is CASSFLAGVSYEQYF. The CDR3 DNA reads as TGCGCCAGCAGCTTCCTAGCGGGAGTCTCCTACGAGCAGTACTTC.

V and J are TRBV5-1 and TRBJ1-2; 8 nucleotides line up with TRBD1. Germline values: CDR1 SGHRS, CDR2 YFSETQ. The V and J ends lost 3 bases and 6 bases, in that order; junction bases with no gene match: 7. This CDR3 is built from 14 residues. The CDR3 is CASSSDREGNGYTF. DNA of the CDR3: TGCGCCAGCAGCTCGGACAGGGAAGGAAATGGCTACACCTTC.

This chain links TRBV6-5 with TRBJ2-1, with 11 bases identical to TRBD2. Looked up from germline, CDR1 is MNHEY and CDR2 is SVGAGI. Trimming took 2 bases from V and 4 from J; bases not matched to a gene: 4. This CDR3 spans 16 amino acids. CDR3 sequence (DNA): TGTGCCAGCAGTTACCTTGGGACTAGCGGATACAATGAGCAGTTCTTC. Translated, it gives CASSYLGTSGYNEQFF.

The V gene is TRBV30, the J gene TRBJ1-2; D gene ambiguous. The length of the CDR3 is 12 residues. The germline V gene has CDR1 GTSNPN and CDR2 SVGIG (reference sequence). V dropped 3 bases and J dropped 8 bases, with 13 bases sitting between them. CDR3 DNA: TGTGCCTGGAGCGGGGTCCTCGACGGCTACACCTTC. Translating gives CAWSGVLDGYTF.

The chain joins TRBV11-3 to TRBJ2-2; D remains ambiguous. Germline V gene data show CDR1 as SGHNT and CDR2 as YENEEA. The V end lost 1 base, the J end lost 4 bases, and 7 bases lay between the germline ends. The CDR3 contains 14 residues. CDR3 coding DNA: TGTGCCAGCAGCTTAGGAGGTCCCACCGGGGAGCTGTTTTTT. It encodes CASSLGGPTGELFF.

The rearrangement links TRBV6-5 to TRBJ2-7, with D possibly being TRBD1 (6 bases). CDR3 length equals 14 residues. The V gene's germline CDR1 is MNHEY and CDR2 SVGAGI. Trimming stripped 6 bases from V and 1 base from J, with 13 bases between. CDR3 sequence: CASSSGQTSYEQYF. Here the CDR3 DNA reads TGTGCCAGCAGCAGCGGACAGACGTCCTACGAGCAGTACTTC.

The V call is TRBV7-2, the J call TRBJ2-7, with 11 bases identical to TRBD1. This CDR3 is 15 amino acids long. The trim removed 2 bases at V and 4 bases at J, leaving 4 bases unmatched. Germline-derived CDR1 and CDR2 are SGHTA and FQGNSA. The CDR3 here is CASSLRTGGKYEQYF. The CDR3 region has the DNA TGTGCCAGCAGCTTAAGGACAGGGGGCAAATACGAGCAGTACTTC.

The V and J genes are TRBV7-2 and TRBJ1-5, with D perhaps TRBD1 (5 bases). The CDR3 loop spans 15 amino acids. Between the trimmed V and J ends, which lost 1 base and 3 bases, there was a span of 10 bases. Germline V gene data show CDR1 as SGHTA and CDR2 as FQGNSA. The CDR3 region has the DNA TGTGCCAGCAGCTTAGAGGGGTGGGACAATCAGCCCCAGCATTTT. Translating gives CASSLEGWDNQPQHF.

This chain links TRBV29-1 with TRBJ2-5; tentative D call: TRBD1 (5 bases). The CDR3 consists of 13 residues. Germline CDR1 reads SQVTM; CDR2 reads ANQGSEA. V shed 4 bases and J shed 7 bases, with 16 bases lying between them. CDR3 sequence: CSVAADAQGTQYF. The CDR3 nucleotides are TGCAGCGTTGCCGCTGACGCTCAGGGGACCCAGTACTTC.

The chain employs TRBV7-2 and TRBJ1-2; D is perhaps TRBD1 (5 bases). This CDR3 has 12 amino acids. V lost 2 bases and J lost 6, with 7 bases in between. Germline V gene data show CDR1 as SGHTA and CDR2 as FQGNSA. The CDR3 region is CASSLTGDGYTF. The DNA for the CDR3 is TGTGCCAGCAGCTTAACGGGGGATGGCTACACCTTC. Complete variable domain (other parts from reference TRBV7-2 and TRBJ1-2): GAGVSQSPSNKVTEKGKDVELRCDPISGHTALYWYRQSLGQGLEFLIYFQGNSAPDKSGLPSDRFSAERTGGSVSTLTIQRTQQEDSAVYLCASSLTGDGYTFGSGTRLTVV.

This chain uses TRBV4-1 with TRBJ1-1; D is unclear. V was clipped by 1 base and J by 4 bases, with 7 bases between them. CDR1 and CDR2 from the germline V gene are MGHRA and YSYEKL. The CDR3 is made up of 13 amino acids. CDR3 sequence (DNA): TGCGCCAGCAGCCAAGCCTTTGTCACTGAAGCTTTCTTT. This encodes CASSQAFVTEAFF.

J is TRBJ1-4 and V is TRBV7-2; D might be TRBD1 (6 bases). Trimming removed 2 bases from V and 10 bases from J, with 20 bases in between. The CDR3 has 16 amino acids. Germline CDR1 and CDR2: SGHTA and FQGNSA. CDR3 coding DNA: TGTGCCAGCAGCTTAACCCCCACAGGGCAAAGCGGAAAACTGTTTTTT. Translated, it gives CASSLTPTGQSGKLFF.

Concerning this clone itself: The germline gene is not matched at one end of the junction; a read error may be the cause. The gene calls are TRBV7-9 and TRBJ2-7, with D tentatively TRBD1 (6 bases). Germline CDR1 is SEHNR and CDR2 is FQNEAQ (reference sequence). CDR3 length: 16 amino acids. Written as DNA, the CDR3 is TGTTCCAGCAGCTTGGCCCCCTACAGGGTCCCCTACGAGCAGTACTTC. The encoded protein is CSSSLAPYRVPYEQYF.